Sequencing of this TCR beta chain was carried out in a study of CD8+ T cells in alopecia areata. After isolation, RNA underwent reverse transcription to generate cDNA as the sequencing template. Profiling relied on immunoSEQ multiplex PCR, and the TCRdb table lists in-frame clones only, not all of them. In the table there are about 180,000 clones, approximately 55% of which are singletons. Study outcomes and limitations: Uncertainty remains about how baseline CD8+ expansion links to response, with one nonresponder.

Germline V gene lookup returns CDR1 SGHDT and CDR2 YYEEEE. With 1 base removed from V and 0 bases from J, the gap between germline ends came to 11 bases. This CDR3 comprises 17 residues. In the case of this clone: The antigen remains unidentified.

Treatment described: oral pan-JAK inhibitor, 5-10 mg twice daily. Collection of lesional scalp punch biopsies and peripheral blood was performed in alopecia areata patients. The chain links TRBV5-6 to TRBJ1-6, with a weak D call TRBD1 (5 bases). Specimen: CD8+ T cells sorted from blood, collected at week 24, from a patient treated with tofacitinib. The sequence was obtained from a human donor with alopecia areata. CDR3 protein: CASSLYRQGSYNSPLHF. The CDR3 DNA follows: TGTGCCAGCAGCTTGTATCGTCAGGGCTCCTATAATTCACCCCTCCACTTT.